The rows below give T cell receptor beta chains drawn from one sample of a study of cytomegalovirus exposure and HLA in healthy donors. The table came from immunoSEQ multiplex PCR; TCRdb's copy has only in-frame clones and leaves some out. The top ten clones hold roughly 3% of a sample with around 130,000 clones, 70% to 75% of them seen once. The specimen sequenced was PBMCs. The receptor source for this set is a man younger than 40 in good health and CMV-seronegative. Each CDR3 is given with its conserved first and last residue. Fields, in order: CDR3 DNA, CDR3 protein, D gene, V gene, J gene. D genes are given only for firm matches.

cdr3_nt: TGCAGCGTTGTTGAGGTTTCGGACACTGAAGCTTTCTTT
cdr3_aa: CSVVEVSDTEAFF
d_call: NA
v_call: TRBV29-1
j_call: TRBJ1-1

cdr3_nt: TGTGCCAGCAGTTCATCCGGGAGGACCGGGGAGCTGTTTTTT
cdr3_aa: CASSSSGRTGELFF
d_call: TRBD2
v_call: TRBV6-6
j_call: TRBJ2-2

cdr3_nt: TGCAGCGCGAAAGTAAACAGGGGGAACTACGAGCAGTACTTC
cdr3_aa: CSAKVNRGNYEQYF
d_call: TRBD1
v_call: TRBV29-1
j_call: TRBJ2-7

cdr3_nt: TGTGCCAGCAGCTTAGGGGACACCTACTCTGGAAACACCATATATTTT
cdr3_aa: CASSLGDTYSGNTIYF
d_call: NA
v_call: TRBV7-8
j_call: TRBJ1-3

cdr3_nt: TGTGCCAGCAGTTTGCCCCCTCAGGGTAATGTAGAAGCTTTCTTT
cdr3_aa: CASSLPPQGNVEAFF
d_call: NA
v_call: TRBV28
j_call: TRBJ1-1

cdr3_nt: TGTGCCAGCAGCCTCAGGGAAAACACTGAAGCTTTCTTT
cdr3_aa: CASSLRENTEAFF
d_call: NA
v_call: TRBV6-4
j_call: TRBJ1-1

cdr3_nt: TGTGCCAGCAGCCCAGCCTACGAGCAGTACTTC
cdr3_aa: CASSPAYEQYF
d_call: NA
v_call: TRBV7-2
j_call: TRBJ2-7

cdr3_nt: TGTGCCAGCACTCGGGGGGGCATGGAGGGCTACACCTTC
cdr3_aa: CASTRGGMEGYTF
d_call: NA
v_call: TRBV6-5
j_call: TRBJ1-2

cdr3_nt: TGTGCCAGCAATCGACAGGGAATTGGCTATGGCTACACCTTC
cdr3_aa: CASNRQGIGYGYTF
d_call: TRBD1
v_call: TRBV6-1
j_call: TRBJ1-2

cdr3_nt: TGTGCCAGCAGCGACCAGGGGACCATGGCAGATACGCAGTATTTT
cdr3_aa: CASSDQGTMADTQYF
d_call: NA
v_call: TRBV9
j_call: TRBJ2-3